The T cell receptor (beta chain) described here comes from a study of blood T cell repertoires in COVID-19. Study-wide context: COVID-19 samples collected from the United States, Italy and Spain covered acute and convalescent phases. T cells, B-cell-depleted T cells, or PBMCs provided the cDNA or gDNA that served as material.

The CDR3 sequence is 15 residues long. The V and J ends lost 5 bases and 3 bases respectively, with 14 bases between them. Germline assignment: CDR1 LGHDT and CDR2 YNNKEL (reference sequence). In the original processing: Reference gene primer amplification gave estimated nucleated cell counts. Assay: immunoSEQ multiplex PCR; the TCRdb copy retains only in-frame clones and omits some. V and J calls and clone size are copied from that table; D and trimming were computed from the DNA. Altogether about 120,000 clones are present, around 89% being singletons, with the ten largest covering about 18%. What was sequenced was peripheral blood. The sequence was obtained from a human donor with acute or convalescent COVID-19. The donor label of this sample is uncertain. This chain joins TRBV3-1 (or the pseudogene TRBV3-2) and TRBJ1-3; D might be TRBD1 (6 bases). CDR3 protein: CASSGGQPSGNTIYF. The CDR3 DNA is TGTGCCAGCAGCGGCGGACAGCCGAGTGGAAACACCATATATTTT.